This T cell receptor beta chain stems from a study of T-cell reconstitution after alpha-beta-depleted transplantation in children. Study-wide results and caveats: One year after transplant, T-cell counts and diversity came mostly from newly produced T cells. As was reported, about two months after transplant, alpha-beta T cells came from several hundred expanded graft clones. Elevated TCRbeta diversity at day 60 was traced, in some patients, to surviving recipient T cells and thymic progenitors.

The CDR3 runs to 12 residues. Per the germline V gene, CDR1 is MGHDK and CDR2 is SYGVNS. V gave up 7 bases and J gave up 2 bases, with 7 bases separating them. With respect to this clonotype: Its specificity is not known.

For TCRbeta, the library was prepared with unique molecular identifiers. TCRdb processed the PCR reads anew with MiXCR; each CDR3 protein has one entry. The sample has some 310,000 distinct CDR3 sequences, roughly 25% seen once. The chain links TRBV25-1 to TRBJ2-3; D gene ambiguous. The sequenced sample was PBMCs, mostly from graft donor cells, obtained 180 days after TCRalphabeta/CD19-depleted stem cell transplant. This clonotype was obtained from a male patient aged 10 to 17 who had a stem cell transplant for acute lymphoblastic leukemia, so the T cells may come from the graft donor. CDR3 amino acids: CASNGNTDTQYF. The CDR3 bases are TGTGCCAGCAATGGGAACACAGATACGCAGTATTTT.